This is a list of T cell receptor beta chains from one sample in a study of T cell responses to AZD1222 COVID-19 vaccine. Repertoires were generated with immunoSEQ multiplex PCR, while TCRdb's copy carries only in-frame clones and drops some. The sample comprises about 150,000 clones, about nine tenths of which are singletons, and 3% to 3.5% rests with the top ten. This specimen was peripheral blood, taken 28 days after the second AZD1222 dose. The receptors originated from an adult who received the AZD1222 COVID-19 vaccine. Each CDR3 is given with its conserved first and last residue. The size of a clone is reported for some rows only, either as once, few or many, or as a class for expanded clones.

>TRBJ2-7|-|TRBV9
CASSVGGDSSYEQYF
>TRBJ2-1|once|TRBV30
CAWNSGVGRNEQFF
>TRBJ1-2|-|TRBV5-1
CASSLRGDGYTF
>TRBJ2-1|-|TRBV27
CASSPIQGYNEQFF
>TRBJ1-1|-|TRBV5-1
CASSLAGRERRSFF
>TRBJ2-1|-|TRBV5-4
CAVTGADRVVNEQFF
>TRBJ2-7|-|TRBV5-4
CASSPTSAPYEQYF
>TRBJ1-2|once|TRBV4-1
CASSPYSSDRTNYGYTF
>TRBJ2-1|-|TRBV18
CASSPGGYNEQFF
>TRBJ2-1|-|TRBV4-2
CASSQGRSSDDEQFF
>TRBJ2-3|-|TRBV5-6
CASSWSLADTQYF
>TRBJ1-1|-|TRBV7-9
CASSSDTEAFF
>TRBJ1-1|-|TRBV19
CASSEPPDTEAFF
>TRBJ2-5|once|TRBV6-5
CASRLAPSQETQYF
>TRBJ2-2|medium-sized|TRBV13
CASSFLAAPNTGELFF
>TRBJ1-1|once|TRBV25-1
CASSELLGADMNTEAFF
>TRBJ2-7|-|TRBV5-4
CASSSTGTQDEQYF
>TRBJ1-4|-|TRBV3-1/TRBV3-2
CASSQGQGAVEKLFF
>TRBJ1-2|-|TRBV27
CASSRGQSNYGYTF
>TRBJ2-7|-|TRBV7-8
CASSRQTDPTEQYF
>TRBJ1-2|-|TRBV7-9
CASSLPFAGDRYGYTF
>TRBJ2-7|-|TRBV6-6
CASSPTGLAGVYEQYF